This T cell receptor (beta chain) was found in a study of beta chain features in type 1 diabetes (dated by TCRdb to about 2018). Broadly, across the study: Patients and healthy donors did not differ in mean age, gender distribution, total cell number or subset yield. A total of some 110 million sorted cells were examined across all samples, and the number of cells per subset was strongly correlated with RNA yield. Regulatory and stem cell-like memory subsets were obtained from only 8 patients and about eight healthy donors, while naive and central memory subsets were obtained from all 30 or so donors. In the study, TCRB repertoires of sorted circulating CD4+ T cell subsets from recently diagnosed type 1 diabetes patients were compared with those of matched healthy donors. Findings and caveats that apply to the study as a whole: Naive, central memory and regulatory TCRB repertoires appeared to be more similar among patients than among healthy donors. HLA sub-analyses involved small numbers of individuals, so any influence of HLA type on TCRB rearrangement remained unresolved. A moderate but significant shortening of TCRB CDR3 length was observed in type 1 diabetes patients in all four CD4+ subsets. At VDJ recombination sites, patients with type 1 diabetes made fewer insertions and deleted more nucleotides, a pattern implying thymic rearrangement abnormalities. PCR may preferentially amplify shorter templates, but because patient and control samples were amplified and corrected together, any resulting skew would affect both groups equally. Because cDNA was sequenced instead of genomic DNA, highly expressing activated cells could be over-represented, though the groups showed no difference in activation or CD3 levels.

From each donor, a single peripheral blood sample of about 100 mL on average was drawn into heparinised tubes. A BD FACSAria II was used to sort naive, central memory, regulatory and stem cell-like memory CD4+ T cells with a panel that included CD45RO, CCR7, CD25, CD127, CD95 and CD27. Every sorted population had a purity above 95%. Right away, PBMCs were isolated by Lymphoprep density gradient centrifugation and were stained directly, with no culture step. So that batch effects would be minimized, each experiment stained and sorted samples in pairs, pairing one healthy donor with one patient. In this sample, this clone turned up a few times. Its recognized antigen is unknown. Base quality data are lacking; no much larger clone is found one base away. The germline V gene (reference sequence) specifies GTSNPN as CDR1 and SVGIG as CDR2. V is shortened by 4 bases, J by 3 bases, and the region joining them spans 7 bases. The CDR3 measures 12 amino acids from cysteine to phenylalanine. Only the CDR3 DNA is retained, 36 bases long and in frame from the first base.

The entire amount of isolated RNA was reverse transcribed using the High Capacity cDNA Reverse Transcription Kit, so the sequenced TCRB transcripts were expressed ones. Deep immunoSEQ sequencing was applied to naive, central memory and regulatory T cell samples, giving an average of about 3.4 million total reads per sample. Sorted cells were lysed in RLT buffer and RNA was extracted with DNase-treated RNeasy Micro or Mini kits, depending on cell number. To prevent cross-contamination, each cell subset was processed individually, whereas patient and healthy donor samples were processed jointly. TCRB sequences were amplified from cDNA with the immunoSEQ multiplex PCR, producing 87-bp fragments spanning the CDR3 region. The amplicons were sequenced using the Illumina HiSeq platform. In the authors' own workflow: Synthetic template baselines were used to correct PCR bias computationally, reads within Hamming distance 2 were collapsed, and singletons that could not be merged were discarded. Reads were aligned against IMGT to assign V, D and J genes, CDR3 length and insertions or deletions at six rearrangement sites. Within each subset, clonotype counts were normalized to sorted cell number, after which true diversity and Gini coefficients were computed with the tcR R package. The overlap coefficient, calculated on TCRB nucleotide sequences, was used to quantify repertoire sharing. Out-of-frame TCRB sequences from naive cells were analyzed to stand in for the pre-selection repertoire. As stored in TCRdb, this immuneACCESS dataset retains in-frame rearrangements with V and J assigned. A fraction of the clones does not appear; measured against another copy, unresolved V genes explain less than half of the discrepancy, and the remainder lacks a known reason. V, J and clone size reflect that table, while D and trimming were determined from the DNA. This sample has 500,000 to 850,000 clones in its table, and about 14% of those were observed once. Roughly 0.04% of the sample comes from the top ten.

The source is a man between 18 and 35 years old with type 1 diabetes. Input material: naive CD4+ T cells from blood. The cell subset or site label on this specimen signifies: true naive CD4+ T cells. The rearrangement joined TRBV30 to TRBJ1-5, with the D gene uncertain. The DNA sequence is TGTGCCTGGATGGAAACCAATCAGCCCCAGCATTTT. Its amino acids are CAWMETNQPQHF.